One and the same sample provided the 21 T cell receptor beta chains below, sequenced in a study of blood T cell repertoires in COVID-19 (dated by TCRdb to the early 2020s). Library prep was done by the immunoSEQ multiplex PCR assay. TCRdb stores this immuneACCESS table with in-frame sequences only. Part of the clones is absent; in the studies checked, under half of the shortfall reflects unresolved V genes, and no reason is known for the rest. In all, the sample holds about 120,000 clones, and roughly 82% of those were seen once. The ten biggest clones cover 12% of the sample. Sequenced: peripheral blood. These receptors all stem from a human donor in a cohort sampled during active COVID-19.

The CDR3 DNA reads TGTGCCAGCAGCTTAGTTGGGGGGGTCTCCTACGAGCAGTACTTC. Protein product: CASSLVGGVSYEQYF. The chain recombines TRBV11-2 with TRBJ2-7, with TRBD2 identical over 7 bases. The junction had 3 bases not matched to a gene; V was cut back by 1 base and J by 0 bases. CDR1 and CDR2 from the germline V gene are SGHAT and FQNNGV. This CDR3 contains 15 residues.

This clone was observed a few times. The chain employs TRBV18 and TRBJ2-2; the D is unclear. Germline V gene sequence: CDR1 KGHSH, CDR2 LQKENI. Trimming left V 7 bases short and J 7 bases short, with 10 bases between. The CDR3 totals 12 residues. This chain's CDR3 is CASFTGIGELFF. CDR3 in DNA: TGTGCCAGCTTCACCGGTATCGGGGAGCTGTTTTTT.

CDR3 in amino acids: CASSPQSGANVLTF. CDR3 in DNA: TGCGCCAGCAGCCCCCAGTCTGGGGCCAACGTCCTGACTTTC. This sequence joins TRBV5-1 and TRBJ2-6; D not certain. V gave up 4 bases and J gave up 1 base, with 6 bases separating them. The germline V gene has CDR1 SGHRS and CDR2 YFSETQ. This CDR3 spans 14 amino acids.

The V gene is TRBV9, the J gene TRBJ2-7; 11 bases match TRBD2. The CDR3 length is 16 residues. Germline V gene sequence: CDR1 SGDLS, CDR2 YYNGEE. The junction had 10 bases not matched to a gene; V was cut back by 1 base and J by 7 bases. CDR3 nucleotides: TGTGCCAGCAGCGTATCTACTAGCGGGGGCCAGTGGGAGCAGTACTTC. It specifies CASSVSTSGGQWEQYF.

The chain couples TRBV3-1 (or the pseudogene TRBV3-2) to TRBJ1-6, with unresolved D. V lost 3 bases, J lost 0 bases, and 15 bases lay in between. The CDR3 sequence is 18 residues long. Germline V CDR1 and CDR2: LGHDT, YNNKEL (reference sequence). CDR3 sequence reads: CASSHGVLRSSYNSPLHF. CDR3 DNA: TGTGCCAGCAGCCACGGGGTCTTGAGGAGCTCCTATAATTCACCCCTCCACTTT.

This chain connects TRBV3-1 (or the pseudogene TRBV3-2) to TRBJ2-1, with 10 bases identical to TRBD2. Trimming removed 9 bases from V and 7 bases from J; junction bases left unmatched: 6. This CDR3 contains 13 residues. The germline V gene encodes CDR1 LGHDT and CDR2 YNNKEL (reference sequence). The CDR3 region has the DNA TGTGCCAGTAGTAGCGGGGGGCTGAATGAGCAGTTCTTC. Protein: CASSSGGLNEQFF.

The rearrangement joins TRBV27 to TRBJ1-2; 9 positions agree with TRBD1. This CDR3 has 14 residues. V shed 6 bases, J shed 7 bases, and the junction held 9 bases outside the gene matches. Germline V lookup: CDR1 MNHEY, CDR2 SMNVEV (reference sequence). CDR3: CASSSGTGIGGYTF. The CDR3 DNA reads TGTGCCAGCAGCTCCGGGACAGGGATCGGTGGCTACACCTTC.

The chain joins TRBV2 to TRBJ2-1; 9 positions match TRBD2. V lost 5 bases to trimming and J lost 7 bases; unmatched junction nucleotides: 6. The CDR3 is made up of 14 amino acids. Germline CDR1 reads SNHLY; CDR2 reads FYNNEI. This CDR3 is CASSQRGVGNEQFF. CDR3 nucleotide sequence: TGTGCCAGCAGTCAGCGGGGGGTTGGGAATGAGCAGTTCTTC.

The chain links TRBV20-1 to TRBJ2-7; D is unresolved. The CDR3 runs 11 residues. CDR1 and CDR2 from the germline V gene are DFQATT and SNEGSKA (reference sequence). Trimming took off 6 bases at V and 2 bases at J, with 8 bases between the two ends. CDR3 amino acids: CSAADPYEQYF. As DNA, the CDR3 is TGCAGTGCGGCTGATCCCTACGAGCAGTACTTC.

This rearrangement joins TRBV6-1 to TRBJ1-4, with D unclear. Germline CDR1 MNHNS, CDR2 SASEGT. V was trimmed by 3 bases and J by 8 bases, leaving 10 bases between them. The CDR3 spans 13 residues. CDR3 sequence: CASSDRPGEKLFF. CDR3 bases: TGTGCCAGCAGTGACAGGCCTGGGGAAAAACTGTTTTTT.

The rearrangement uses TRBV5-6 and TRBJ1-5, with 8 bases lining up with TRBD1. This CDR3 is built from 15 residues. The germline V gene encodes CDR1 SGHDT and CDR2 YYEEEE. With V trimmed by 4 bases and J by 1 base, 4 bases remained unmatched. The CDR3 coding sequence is TGTGCCAGCAGCAAGGGACAGGCGAGCAATCAGCCCCAGCATTTT. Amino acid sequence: CASSKGQASNQPQHF.

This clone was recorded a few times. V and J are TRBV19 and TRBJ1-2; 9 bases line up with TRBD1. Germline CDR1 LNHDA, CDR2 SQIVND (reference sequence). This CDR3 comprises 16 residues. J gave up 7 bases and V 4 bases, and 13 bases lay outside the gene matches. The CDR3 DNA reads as TGTGCCAGTAGTAGAAGACGGGACAGGGAGGAGAGTGGCTACACCTTC. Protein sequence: CASSRRRDREESGYTF.

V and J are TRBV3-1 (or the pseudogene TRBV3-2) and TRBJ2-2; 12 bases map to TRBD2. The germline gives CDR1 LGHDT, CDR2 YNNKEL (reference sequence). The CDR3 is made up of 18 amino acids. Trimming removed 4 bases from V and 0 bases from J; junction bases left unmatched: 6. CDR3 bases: TGTGCCAGCAGCCTCACTAGCGGGGGGACCCCGAACACCGGGGAGCTGTTTTTT. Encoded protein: CASSLTSGGTPNTGELFF.

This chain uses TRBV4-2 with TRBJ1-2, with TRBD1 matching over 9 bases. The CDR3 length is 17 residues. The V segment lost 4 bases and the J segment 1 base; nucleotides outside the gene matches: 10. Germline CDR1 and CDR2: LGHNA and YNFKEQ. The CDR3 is CASSLLGQGQFNYGYTF. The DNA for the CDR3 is TGTGCCAGCAGCCTCCTGGGACAGGGCCAATTTAACTATGGCTACACCTTC.

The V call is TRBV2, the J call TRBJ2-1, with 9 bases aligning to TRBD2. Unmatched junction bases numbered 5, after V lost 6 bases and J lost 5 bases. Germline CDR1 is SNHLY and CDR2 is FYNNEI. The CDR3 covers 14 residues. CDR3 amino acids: CASRSASGDNEQFF. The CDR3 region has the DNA TGTGCCAGCAGGTCGGCTAGCGGGGACAATGAGCAGTTCTTC. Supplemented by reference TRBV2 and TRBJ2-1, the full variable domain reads EPEVTQTPSHQVTQMGQEVILRCVPISNHLYFYWYRQILGQKVEFLVSFYNNEISEKSEIFDDQFSVERPDGSNFTLKIRSTKLEDSAMYFCASRSASGDNEQFFGPGTRLTVL.

The DNA of the CDR3 is TGCGCCAGCAGCTTGGATCCCTTTTCCTCCTACGAGCAGTACTTC. Protein: CASSLDPFSSYEQYF. The rearrangement joins TRBV5-1 to TRBJ2-7; D is ambiguous. CDR1 and CDR2 (germline): SGHRS, YFSETQ. This CDR3 region has 15 residues. Trimming cost V 0 bases and J 0 bases, with 10 bases left between them.

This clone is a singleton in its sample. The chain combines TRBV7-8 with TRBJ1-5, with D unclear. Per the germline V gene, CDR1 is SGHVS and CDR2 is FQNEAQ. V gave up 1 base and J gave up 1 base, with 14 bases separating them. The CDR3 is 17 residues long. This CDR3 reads CASSLVSRWESNQPQHF. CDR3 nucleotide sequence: TGTGCCAGCAGCTTAGTAAGTCGATGGGAGAGCAATCAGCCCCAGCATTTT. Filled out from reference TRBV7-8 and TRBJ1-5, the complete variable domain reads GAGVSQSPRYKVAKRGQDVALRCDPISGHVSLFWYQQALGQGPEFLTYFQNEAQLDKSGLPSDRFFAERPEGSVSTLKIQRTQQEDSAVYLCASSLVSRWESNQPQHFGDGTRLSIL.

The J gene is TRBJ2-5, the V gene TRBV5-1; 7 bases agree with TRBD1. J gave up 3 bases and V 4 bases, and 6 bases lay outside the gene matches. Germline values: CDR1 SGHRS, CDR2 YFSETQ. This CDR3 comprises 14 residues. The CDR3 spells CASSTGQEKETQYF. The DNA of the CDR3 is TGCGCCAGCAGCACCGGACAGGAGAAAGAGACCCAGTACTTC.

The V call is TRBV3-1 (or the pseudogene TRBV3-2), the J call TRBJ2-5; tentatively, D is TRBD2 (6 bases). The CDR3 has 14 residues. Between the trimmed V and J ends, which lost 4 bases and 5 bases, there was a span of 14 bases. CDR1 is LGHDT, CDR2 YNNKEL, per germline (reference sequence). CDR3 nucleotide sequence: TGTGCCAGCAGCCCCGGCGGGGTGGGCGAGACCCAGTACTTC. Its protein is CASSPGGVGETQYF.

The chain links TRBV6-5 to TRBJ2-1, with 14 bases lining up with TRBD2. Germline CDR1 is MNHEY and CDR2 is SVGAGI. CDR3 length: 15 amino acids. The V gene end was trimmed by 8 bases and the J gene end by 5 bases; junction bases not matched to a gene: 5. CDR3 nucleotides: TGTGCCAGCCGAAGGACTAGCGGGGGGAACAATGAGCAGTTCTTC. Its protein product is CASRRTSGGNNEQFF.

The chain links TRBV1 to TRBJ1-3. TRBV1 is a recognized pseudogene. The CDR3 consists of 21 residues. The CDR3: CTSSQDRFGGGYTKDGNTIYF. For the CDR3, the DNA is TGCACCAGCAGCCAAGATAGGTTCGGCGGTGGCTACACAAAGGATGGAAACACCATATATTTT.